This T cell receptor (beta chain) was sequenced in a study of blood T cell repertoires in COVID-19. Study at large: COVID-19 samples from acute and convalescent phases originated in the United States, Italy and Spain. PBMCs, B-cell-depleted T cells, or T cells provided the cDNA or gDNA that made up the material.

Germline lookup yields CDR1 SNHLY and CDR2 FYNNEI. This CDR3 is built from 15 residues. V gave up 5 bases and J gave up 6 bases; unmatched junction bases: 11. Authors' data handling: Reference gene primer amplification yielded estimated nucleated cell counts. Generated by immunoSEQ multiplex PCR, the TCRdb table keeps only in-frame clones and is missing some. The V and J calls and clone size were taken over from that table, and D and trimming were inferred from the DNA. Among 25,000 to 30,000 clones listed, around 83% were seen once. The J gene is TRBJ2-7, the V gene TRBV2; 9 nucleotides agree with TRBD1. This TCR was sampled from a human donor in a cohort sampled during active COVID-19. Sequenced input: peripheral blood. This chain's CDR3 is CASSFLRQGDSEQYF. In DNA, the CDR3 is TGTGCCAGCAGTTTTTTGAGACAGGGGGATAGCGAGCAGTACTTC.